These 10 T cell receptor beta chains originate from one sample sequenced in a study of breast tumors, draining lymph nodes, adjacent tissues. Breast cancer patients provided tissue from their axillary draining lymph nodes. TCRdb re-called the multiplex PCR reads with MiXCR, one entry per CDR3 protein. The sample includes 150,000 to 200,000 distinct CDR3 sequences, around a third of them seen just once. What was sequenced was axillary lymph node tissue. Receptor source: a female donor with breast cancer. Some clones in this sample may be carry-over from other donors' samples.

This clonotype turned up a few times. A much larger clone differs from this one at a single base, so this may be a read error. The V call is TRBV7-6, the J call TRBJ2-1; D perhaps matches TRBD2 (5 bases). The CDR3 is 12 amino acids. The germline gives CDR1 SGHVS, CDR2 FNYEAQ. DNA for the CDR3: TGTGCCAGCAGCTGGGCCGGGAATGGGCAGTTCTTC. Its translation: CASSWAGNGQFF.

The sample holds many counts of this clonotype. The V and J genes are TRBV2 and TRBJ1-2, with a tentative D call TRBD1 (5 bases). Between the trimmed V and J ends, which lost 10 bases and 0 bases, there was a span of 12 bases. Germline V gene data show CDR1 as SNHLY and CDR2 as FYNNEI. The CDR3 contains 13 residues. The CDR3, as DNA: TGTGCCAAAACACTACAGGCTAACTATGGCTACACCTTC. It specifies CAKTLQANYGYTF.

As regards this clonotype: Possible read error: a much larger clone is one base away. The J gene is TRBJ2-1, the V gene TRBV11-1; perhaps TRBD1 as D (5 bases). Germline CDR1 and CDR2: SGHAT and FQDESV (reference sequence). The CDR3 loop spans 16 amino acids. The ends were cut back, 1 base at V and 7 bases at J, with 17 bases in the middle. The CDR3 DNA sequence: TGTGCCAGCAGCTTAGTTGGCAGGGCGCCTAATAATGAGCAGTTCTTC. Translated, it gives CASSLVGRAPNNEQFF.

The chain couples TRBV2 to TRBJ2-7; the D gene could be TRBD1 or TRBD2 (5 bases each). This CDR3 is built from 12 residues. Trimming stripped 7 bases from V and 2 bases from J, with 9 bases between. Germline CDR1 is SNHLY and CDR2 is FYNNEI. The CDR3 nucleotides read TGTGCCAGCAAGGTGGGGGCCTACGAGCAGTACTTC. Residues: CASKVGAYEQYF.

In regard to this clonotype: This may be a read error: a much more frequent sequence differs by one nucleotide. The CDR3 does not end in the conserved phenylalanine or tryptophan, so this is likely a read error. The chain combines TRBV29-1 with TRBJ2-2; 7 nucleotides match TRBD1. The CDR3 covers 12 residues. Germline V gene data show CDR1 as SQVTM and CDR2 as ANQGSEA. The CDR3 here is CGRQGPTGELFL. CDR3 DNA: TGCGGAAGACAGGGTCCTACCGGGGAGCTGTTTCTT.

This clonotype was observed many times. This clone may be a read error of a much larger clone one base away. V gene TRBV5-4 combines with J gene TRBJ2-7; 7 bases are a match to TRBD2. The V segment lost 3 bases and the J segment 0 bases; nucleotides outside the gene matches: 12. CDR3 length equals 17 residues. Per germline, CDR1 SGHNT and CDR2 YYREEE (reference sequence). The CDR3 spells CASSSFGPAGNSYEQYF. The CDR3 coding sequence is TGTGCCAGCAGCTCCTTCGGACCAGCGGGGAACTCCTACGAGCAGTACTTC.

V gene TRBV2 combines with J gene TRBJ1-1; TRBD1 aligns across 9 bases. The CDR3 spans 14 residues. The germline gives CDR1 SNHLY, CDR2 FYNNEI. After removal of 4 bases from V and 5 bases from J, the junction contained 5 bases not matched to a gene. CDR3 loop: CASSAGQGLTEAFF. The CDR3 DNA reads as TGTGCCAGCAGTGCGGGACAGGGCCTGACTGAAGCTTTCTTT.

Comments on this clonotype: Lacking the conserved final phenylalanine or tryptophan, this CDR3 likely reflects a read error. The chain recombines TRBV13 with TRBJ1-5; D is perhaps TRBD1 (6 bases). The CDR3 contains 16 residues. Per the germline V gene, CDR1 is PRHDT and CDR2 is FYEKMQ (reference sequence). CDR3 in amino acids: CASSSLRAGGNQPQHS. As DNA, the CDR3 is TGTGCCAGCAGTAGTCTGAGGGCCGGGGGCAACCAGCCCCAGCATTCT.

This clonotype was observed a handful of times. The chain recombines TRBV6-1 with TRBJ2-6, with 10 bases aligning to TRBD1. The V segment lost 6 bases and the J segment 2 bases; nucleotides outside the gene matches: 7. Germline loops: CDR1 MNHNS, CDR2 SASEGT. This CDR3 region has 17 residues. The CDR3 DNA reads TGTGCCAGCAGAGGACAGGGGGAGGGGGCTGGGGCCAACGTCCTGACTTTC. It specifies CASRGQGEGAGANVLTF.

The chain has TRBV19 and TRBJ2-3, with D possibly being TRBD1 (8 bases). Per the germline V gene, CDR1 is LNHDA and CDR2 is SQIVND (reference sequence). The germline V and J ends were trimmed by 4 bases and 2 bases, with 16 bases remaining between them. This CDR3 spans 16 amino acids. The DNA for the CDR3 is TGTGCCAGTAGTAGCAACAGGGGGGGTAACACAGATACGCAGTATTTT. It specifies CASSSNRGGNTDTQYF.